One and the same sample provided the 20 T cell receptor beta chains below, sequenced in a study of blood T cell repertoires in COVID-19. This table comes from immunoSEQ multiplex PCR, and its TCRdb copy is limited to in-frame clones, with some not included. In the table there are 150,000 to 200,000 clones, 80% to 85% of which are singletons. Source material: peripheral blood. The receptors were gathered from a woman aged 55-69 years with acute or convalescent COVID-19.

This sequence joins TRBV14 and TRBJ1-2; TRBD1 aligns across 7 bases. The CDR3 consists of 15 residues. Losses at the gene ends were 4 bases for V and 6 bases for J; bases not matched to a gene: 11. Germline loops: CDR1 SGHDN, CDR2 FVKESK. CDR3 nucleotides: TGTGCCAGCAGCCTCTTAGGACAGGCCCAGAATGGCTACACCTTC. This gives the protein CASSLLGQAQNGYTF.

This chain links TRBV7-3 with TRBJ2-5; 7 nucleotides match TRBD2. V shed 5 bases, J shed 5 bases, and the junction held 8 bases outside the gene matches. The CDR3 extends over 14 amino acids. CDR1 and CDR2 (germline): SGHTA, FQGTGA. The chain's CDR3 is CASSPRLAWETQYF. The DNA for the CDR3 is TGTGCCAGCAGCCCCAGACTAGCCTGGGAGACCCAGTACTTC.

V gene TRBV10-1 combines with J gene TRBJ2-7; D is possibly TRBD1 (5 bases). The CDR3 is made up of 15 amino acids. V was clipped by 5 bases and J by 1 base, with 15 bases between them. Per germline, CDR1 WNHNN and CDR2 SYGVQD (reference sequence). The CDR3 is CASSLRRARSYEQYF. In nucleotides, the CDR3 is TGCGCCAGCAGTCTTCGCAGGGCCCGTTCCTACGAGCAGTACTTC.

The chain combines TRBV19 with TRBJ2-7, with TRBD1 identical over 9 bases. V shed 4 bases and J 2 bases; nucleotides not matched to a gene: 3. This CDR3 contains 14 residues. CDR1 LNHDA and CDR2 SQIVND come from the germline V gene (reference sequence). The DNA for the CDR3 is TGTGCCAGTAGTACGGGGACAGGGACCTACGAGCAGTACTTC. This gives the protein CASSTGTGTYEQYF.

The V and J genes are TRBV19 and TRBJ2-1; TRBD2 agrees at 7 bases. Germline V gives CDR1 LNHDA, CDR2 SQIVND (reference sequence). V shed 3 bases and J 4 bases; nucleotides not matched to a gene: 6. This CDR3 is built from 15 residues. The CDR3 region has the DNA TGTGCCAGTAGTATCGGCGGGGGAAATTACAATGAGCAGTTCTTC. Protein sequence: CASSIGGGNYNEQFF.

V and J are TRBV10-3 and TRBJ1-5, with TRBD1 identical over 10 bases. CDR1 and CDR2 from the germline V gene are ENHRY and SYGVKD. CDR3 size: 15 residues. Trimming cost V 6 bases and J 6 bases; bases outside gene matches: 8. The CDR3 DNA sequence: TGTGCCATCAGCATTGGGACAGGGGCTGGTCAGCCCCAGCATTTT. Translating gives CAISIGTGAGQPQHF.

The chain has TRBV4-3 and TRBJ2-7; 8 bases are a match to TRBD1. This CDR3 is 14 amino acids long. Looked up from germline, CDR1 is LGHNA and CDR2 is YSLEER. Trimming at V came to 4 bases and at J to 2 bases, leaving 4 bases not matched to a gene. The CDR3 spells CASSRQTGAYEQYF. The DNA for the CDR3 is TGCGCCAGCAGCCGACAGACAGGGGCCTACGAGCAGTACTTC.

The gene calls are TRBV14 and TRBJ2-5, with D uncertain. V lost 1 base to trimming and J lost 4 bases, with 7 bases between them. Germline CDR1 reads SGHDN; CDR2 reads FVKESK. The CDR3 spans 13 residues. CDR3 sequence reads: CASSQVMRETQYF. DNA for the CDR3: TGTGCCAGCAGCCAAGTTATGAGAGAGACCCAGTACTTC. The variable domain in full, with the rest retrieved from reference TRBV14 and TRBJ2-5, is EAGVTQFPSHSVIEKGQTVTLRCDPISGHDNLYWYRRVMGKEIKFLLHFVKESKQDESGMPNNRFLAERTGGTYSTLKVQPAELEDSGVYFCASSQVMRETQYFGPGTRLLVL.

Comments on this clone: No DNA is shown, since the ends of the CDR3 on it are uncertain; the CDR3 is the one TCRdb lists. The chain employs TRBV4-2 and TRBJ2-3; the table gives TRBD2 as D, unverified against the DNA. The germline V gene has CDR1 LGHNA and CDR2 YNFKEQ. With termini counted, the CDR3 has 20 amino acids. CDR3 sequence reads: CASSRAGRSSGGAVKDTQYF.

This clone was detected only once. The V call is TRBV5-1, the J call TRBJ1-4; TRBD1 matches at 10 bases. The CDR3 contains 14 residues. Germline CDR1 and CDR2: SGHRS and YFSETQ. V was pared by 4 bases and J by 7 bases, with 4 bases of the junction left unmatched. CDR3 sequence: CASSTGTGAEKLFF. The CDR3 DNA follows: TGCGCCAGCAGCACCGGGACAGGGGCTGAAAAACTGTTTTTT.

The chain links TRBV6-6 to TRBJ1-2; 12 positions agree with TRBD1. The V gene's germline CDR1 is MNHNY and CDR2 SVGAGI (reference sequence). Trimming took 4 bases from V and 6 from J; bases not matched to a gene: 6. This CDR3 has 15 amino acids. The CDR3 DNA is TGTGCCAGCAGTTCAAGGGACAGGGGGCAGGATGGCTACACCTTC. This codes for CASSSRDRGQDGYTF.

The V call is TRBV24-1, the J call TRBJ1-2; 7 nucleotides match TRBD1. Germline V gives CDR1 KGHDR, CDR2 SFDVKD. J gave up 0 bases and V 7 bases, and 10 bases lay outside the gene matches. The CDR3 contains 16 residues. This chain's CDR3 is CATRLQGDITNYGYTF. CDR3 nucleotide sequence: TGTGCCACCAGGCTTCAGGGGGACATAACTAACTATGGCTACACCTTC.

This chain links TRBV18 with TRBJ2-7; D gene unclear. CDR3 length equals 14 residues. The germline CDR1 and CDR2 sequences are KGHSH and LQKENI. V was clipped by 2 bases and J by 6 bases, with 14 bases between them. CDR3 coding DNA: TGTGCCAGCTCACCATACATAAACCCCCCCGAGCAGTACTTC. Translating it yields CASSPYINPPEQYF.

The gene calls are TRBV6-4 and TRBJ2-2, with 12 bases aligning to TRBD1. V was pared by 8 bases and J by 7 bases, with 8 bases of the junction left unmatched. Germline V gene lookup returns CDR1 MRHNA and CDR2 SNTAGT. CDR3 length: 15 residues. The CDR3 DNA follows: TGTGCCAGCGGGGCCGGGACAGGGGGCCTCGGGGAGCTGTTTTTT. Amino acids: CASGAGTGGLGELFF.

This rearrangement joins TRBV10-3 to TRBJ1-1; 7 positions match TRBD1. Germline trimming cut 6 bases from V and 0 bases from J; bases unmatched to any gene: 4. The CDR3 covers 14 residues. The germline gives CDR1 ENHRY, CDR2 SYGVKD. CDR3 in amino acids: CAIRQGQMNTEAFF. DNA of the CDR3: TGTGCCATCAGGCAGGGACAGATGAACACTGAAGCTTTCTTT.

The chain combines TRBV5-1 with TRBJ1-2; maybe TRBD1 (5 bases). V shed 1 base and J shed 4 bases, with 17 bases lying between them. Looked up from germline, CDR1 is SGHRS and CDR2 is YFSETQ. The CDR3 runs to 16 residues. CDR3: CASSLIFGGSGYGYTF. CDR3 in DNA: TGCGCCAGCAGCTTGATTTTCGGGGGGTCAGGCTATGGCTACACCTTC. The entire variable domain, with the rest obtained from reference TRBV5-1 and TRBJ1-2, is as follows: KAGVTQTPRYLIKTRGQQVTLSCSPISGHRSVSWYQQTPGQGLQFLFEYFSETQRNKGNFPGRFSGRQFSNSRSEMNVSTLELGDSALYLCASSLIFGGSGYGYTFGSGTRLTVV.

This clone was picked up one time. This chain uses TRBV7-2 with TRBJ2-1; TRBD2 matches at 8 bases. CDR1 is SGHTA and CDR2 is FQGNSA in the germline V gene. The CDR3 contains 16 residues. V was clipped by 2 bases and J by 8 bases; unmatched bases: 11. CDR3 in DNA: TGTGCCAGCAGCTTAAATCCTAGCGGGTCCCCCGATGAGCAGTTCTTC. Its translation: CASSLNPSGSPDEQFF.

This clone was seen more than once but under ten times. The rearrangement uses TRBV25-1 and TRBJ1-3, with D possibly being TRBD1 (5 bases). Germline V CDR1 and CDR2: MGHDK, SYGVNS. Deletions cut 1 base from V and 3 bases from J, with 10 bases between. The CDR3 has 15 amino acids. The CDR3 DNA is TGTGCCAGCAGTGAATTTAGGGGATTTGGAAACACCATATATTTT. It encodes CASSEFRGFGNTIYF.

J is TRBJ1-5 and V is TRBV24-1; D might be TRBD1 (6 bases). The CDR3 is 17 residues long. Germline CDR1 is KGHDR and CDR2 is SFDVKD. Trimming stripped 4 bases from V and 0 bases from J, with 15 bases between. The CDR3 DNA reads TGTGCCACCAGTGAAGGACGGACAGCCCTTAGCAATCAGCCCCAGCATTTT. It encodes CATSEGRTALSNQPQHF.

The chain links TRBV25-1 to TRBJ1-1; D is unclear. V gave up 3 bases and J gave up 4 bases, with 6 bases separating them. Per germline, CDR1 MGHDK and CDR2 SYGVNS. The CDR3 extends over 12 amino acids. The CDR3 region is CASSERSTEAFF. The CDR3 DNA reads TGTGCCAGCAGTGAGCGGAGCACTGAAGCTTTCTTT. The full variable domain, in which reference TRBV25-1 and TRBJ1-1 provide the parts outside the CDR3, is EADIYQTPRYLVIGTGKKITLECSQTMGHDKMYWYQQDPGMELHLIHYSYGVNSTEKGDLSSESTVSRIRTEHFPLTLESARPSHTSQYLCASSERSTEAFFGQGTRLTVV.